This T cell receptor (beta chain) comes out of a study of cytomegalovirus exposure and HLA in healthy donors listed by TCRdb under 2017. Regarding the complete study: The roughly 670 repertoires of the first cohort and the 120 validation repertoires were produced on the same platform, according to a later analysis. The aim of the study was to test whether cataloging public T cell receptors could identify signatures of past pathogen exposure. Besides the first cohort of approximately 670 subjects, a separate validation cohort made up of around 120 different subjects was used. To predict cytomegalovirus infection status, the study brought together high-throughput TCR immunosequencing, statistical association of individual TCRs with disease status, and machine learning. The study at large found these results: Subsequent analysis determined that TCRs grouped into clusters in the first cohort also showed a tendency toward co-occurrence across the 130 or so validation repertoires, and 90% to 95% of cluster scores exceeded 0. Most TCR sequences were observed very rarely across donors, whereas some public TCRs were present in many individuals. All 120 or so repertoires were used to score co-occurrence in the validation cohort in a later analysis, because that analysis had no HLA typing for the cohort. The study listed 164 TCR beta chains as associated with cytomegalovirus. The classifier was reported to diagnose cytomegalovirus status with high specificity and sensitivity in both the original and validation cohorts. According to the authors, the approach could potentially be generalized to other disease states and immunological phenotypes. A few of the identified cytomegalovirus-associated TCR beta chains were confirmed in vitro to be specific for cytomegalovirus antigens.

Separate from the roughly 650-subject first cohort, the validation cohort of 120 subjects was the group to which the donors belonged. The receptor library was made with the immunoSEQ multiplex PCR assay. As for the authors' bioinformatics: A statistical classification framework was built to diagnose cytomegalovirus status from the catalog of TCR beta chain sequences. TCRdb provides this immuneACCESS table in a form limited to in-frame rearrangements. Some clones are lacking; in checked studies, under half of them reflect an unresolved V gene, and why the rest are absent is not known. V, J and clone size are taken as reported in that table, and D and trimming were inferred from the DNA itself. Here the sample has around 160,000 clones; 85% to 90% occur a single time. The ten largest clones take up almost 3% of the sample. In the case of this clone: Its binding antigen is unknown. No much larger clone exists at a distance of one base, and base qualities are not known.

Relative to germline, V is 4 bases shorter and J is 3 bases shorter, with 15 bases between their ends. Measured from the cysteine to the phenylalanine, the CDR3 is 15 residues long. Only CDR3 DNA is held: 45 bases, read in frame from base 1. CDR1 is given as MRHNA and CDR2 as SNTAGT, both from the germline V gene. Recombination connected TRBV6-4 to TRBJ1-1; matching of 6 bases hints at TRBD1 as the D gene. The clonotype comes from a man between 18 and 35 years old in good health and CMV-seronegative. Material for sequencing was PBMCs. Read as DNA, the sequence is TGTGCCAGCAGTGGGACTTCCAAGGGGGACACTGAAGCTTTCTTT. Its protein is CASSGTSKGDTEAFF.